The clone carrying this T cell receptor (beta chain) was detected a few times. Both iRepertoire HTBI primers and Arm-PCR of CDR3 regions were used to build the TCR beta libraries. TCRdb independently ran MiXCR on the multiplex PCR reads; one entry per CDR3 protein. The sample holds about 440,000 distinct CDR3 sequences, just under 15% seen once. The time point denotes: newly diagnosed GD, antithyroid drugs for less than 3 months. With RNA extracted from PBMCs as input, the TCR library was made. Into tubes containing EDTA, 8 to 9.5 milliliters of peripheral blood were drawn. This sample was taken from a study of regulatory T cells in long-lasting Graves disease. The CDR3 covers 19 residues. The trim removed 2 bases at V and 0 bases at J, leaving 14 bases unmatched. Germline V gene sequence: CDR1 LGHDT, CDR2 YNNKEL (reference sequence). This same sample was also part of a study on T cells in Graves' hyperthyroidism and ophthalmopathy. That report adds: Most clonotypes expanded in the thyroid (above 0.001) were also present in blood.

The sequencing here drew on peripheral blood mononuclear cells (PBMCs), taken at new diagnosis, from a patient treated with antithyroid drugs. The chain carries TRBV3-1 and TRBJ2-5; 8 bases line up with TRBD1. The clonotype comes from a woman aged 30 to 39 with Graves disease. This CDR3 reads CASSQYLLETGEYQETQYF. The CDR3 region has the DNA TGTGCCAGCAGCCAATATCTCTTGGAGACAGGGGAATACCAAGAGACCCAGTACTTC.